This TCR beta chain appears in the sequencing data of a study of CD8+ T cells in alopecia areata. Study results and caveats: Normal scalp had lower clonality than lesional scalp, with alopecia totalis/universalis lesions showing this most strongly. In blood and scalp, many expanded lesional clones persisted during tofacitinib.

Treatment indicated: oral pan-JAK inhibitor, 5-10 mg twice daily. The study team obtained lesional scalp punch biopsies and peripheral blood from alopecia areata patients. This clone showed up just once. The antigen remains undetermined. Other DNA sequences within the sample encode an identical CDR3. The CDR3 spans 15 residues. Germline V gene data show CDR1 as LGHNA and CDR2 as YSLEER. Trimming took 0 bases from V and 3 from J, leaving 12 bases between them. Once RNA had been extracted, it was reverse transcribed into cDNA to act as the sequencing template. Method: immunoSEQ multiplex PCR; TCRdb's copy keeps in-frame clones and lacks some. The sample lists approximately 210,000 clones; 66% were seen once.

The sample here was CD4+ T cells sorted from blood, taken at week 44, from a patient treated with tofacitinib. The chain combines TRBV4-3 with TRBJ2-7, with D perhaps matching TRBD1 or TRBD2 (6 bases each). The sequence was obtained from a human donor with alopecia areata. The CDR3 DNA is TGCGCCAGCAGCCAAGATCGCGGAGGGGGCTACGAGCAGTACTTC. Encoded protein: CASSQDRGGGYEQYF.